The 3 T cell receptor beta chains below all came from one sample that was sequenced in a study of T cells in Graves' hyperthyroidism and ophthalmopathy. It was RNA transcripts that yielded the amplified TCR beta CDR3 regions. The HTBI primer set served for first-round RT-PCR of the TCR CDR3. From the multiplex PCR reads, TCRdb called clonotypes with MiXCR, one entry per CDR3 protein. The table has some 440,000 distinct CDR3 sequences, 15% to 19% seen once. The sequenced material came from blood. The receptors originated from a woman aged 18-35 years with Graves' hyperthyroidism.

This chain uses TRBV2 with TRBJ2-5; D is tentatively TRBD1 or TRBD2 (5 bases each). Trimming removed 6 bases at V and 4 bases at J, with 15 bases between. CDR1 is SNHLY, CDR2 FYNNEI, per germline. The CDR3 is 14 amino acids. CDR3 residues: CASRVYGTGETQYF. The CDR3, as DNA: TGTGCCAGCAGAGTCTACGGGACGGGAGAGACCCAGTACTTC.

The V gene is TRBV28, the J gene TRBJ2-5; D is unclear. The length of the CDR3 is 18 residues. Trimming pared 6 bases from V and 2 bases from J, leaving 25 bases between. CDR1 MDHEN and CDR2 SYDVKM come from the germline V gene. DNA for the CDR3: TGTGCCAGCAGCGCCAACCGTTGGTTACGCCGGGTGCAAGAGACCCAGTACTTC. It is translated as CASSANRWLRRVQETQYF.

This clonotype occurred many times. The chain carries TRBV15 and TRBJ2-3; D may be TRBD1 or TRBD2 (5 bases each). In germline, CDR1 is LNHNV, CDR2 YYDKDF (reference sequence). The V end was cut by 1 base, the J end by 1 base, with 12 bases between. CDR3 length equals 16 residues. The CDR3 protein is CATSRAGGLGTDTQYF. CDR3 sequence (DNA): TGTGCCACCAGCAGAGCTGGGGGATTGGGCACAGATACGCAGTATTTT.